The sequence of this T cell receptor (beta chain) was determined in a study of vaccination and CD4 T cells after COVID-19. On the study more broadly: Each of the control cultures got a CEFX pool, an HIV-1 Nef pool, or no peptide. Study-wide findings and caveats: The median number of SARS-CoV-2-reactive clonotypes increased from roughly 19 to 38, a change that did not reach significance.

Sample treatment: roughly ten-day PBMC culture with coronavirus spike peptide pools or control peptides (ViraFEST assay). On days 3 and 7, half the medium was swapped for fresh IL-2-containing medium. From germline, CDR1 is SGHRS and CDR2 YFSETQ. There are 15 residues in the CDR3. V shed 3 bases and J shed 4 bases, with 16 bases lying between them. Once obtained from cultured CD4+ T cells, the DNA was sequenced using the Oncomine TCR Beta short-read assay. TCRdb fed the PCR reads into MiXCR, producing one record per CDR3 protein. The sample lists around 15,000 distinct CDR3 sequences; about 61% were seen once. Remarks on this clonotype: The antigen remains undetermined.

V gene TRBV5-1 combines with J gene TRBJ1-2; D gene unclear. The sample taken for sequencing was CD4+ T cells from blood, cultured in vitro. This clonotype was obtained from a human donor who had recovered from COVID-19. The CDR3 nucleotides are TGCGCCAGCAGCTCTCAAGGTGGGCTAGGCTATGGCTACACCTTC. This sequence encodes CASSSQGGLGYGYTF.